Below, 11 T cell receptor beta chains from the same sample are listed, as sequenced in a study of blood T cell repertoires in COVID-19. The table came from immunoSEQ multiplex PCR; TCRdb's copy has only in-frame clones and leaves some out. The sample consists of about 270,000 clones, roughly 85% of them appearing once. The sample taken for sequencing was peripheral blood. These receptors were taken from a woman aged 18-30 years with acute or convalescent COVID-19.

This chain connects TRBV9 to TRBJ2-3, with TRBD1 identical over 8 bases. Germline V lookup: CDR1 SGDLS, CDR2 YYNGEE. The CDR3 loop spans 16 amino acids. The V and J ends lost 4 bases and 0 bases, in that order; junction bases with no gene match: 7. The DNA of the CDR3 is TGTGCCAGCAGCCCCAGGGGACAGGACAGCACAGATACGCAGTATTTT. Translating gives CASSPRGQDSTDTQYF.

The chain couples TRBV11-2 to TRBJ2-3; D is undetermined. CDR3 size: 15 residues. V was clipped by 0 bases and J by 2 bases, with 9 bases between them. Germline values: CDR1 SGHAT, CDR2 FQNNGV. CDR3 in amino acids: CASSLDLVSTDTQYF. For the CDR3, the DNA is TGTGCCAGCAGCTTAGATCTTGTATCCACAGATACGCAGTATTTT.

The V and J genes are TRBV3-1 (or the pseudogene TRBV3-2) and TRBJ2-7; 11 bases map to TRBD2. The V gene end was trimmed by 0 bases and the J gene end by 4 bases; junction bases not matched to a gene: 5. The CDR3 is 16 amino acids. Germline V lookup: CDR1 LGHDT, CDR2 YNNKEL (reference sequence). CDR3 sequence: CASSQDPGLAAYEQYF. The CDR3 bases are TGTGCCAGCAGCCAAGATCCGGGACTAGCGGCTTACGAGCAGTACTTC.

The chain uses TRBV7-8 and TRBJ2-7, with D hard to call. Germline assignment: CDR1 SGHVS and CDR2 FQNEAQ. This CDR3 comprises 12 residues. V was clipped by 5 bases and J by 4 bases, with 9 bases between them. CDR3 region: CASSLGSYEQYF. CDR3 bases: TGTGCCAGCAGCCTCGGTTCTTACGAGCAGTACTTC.

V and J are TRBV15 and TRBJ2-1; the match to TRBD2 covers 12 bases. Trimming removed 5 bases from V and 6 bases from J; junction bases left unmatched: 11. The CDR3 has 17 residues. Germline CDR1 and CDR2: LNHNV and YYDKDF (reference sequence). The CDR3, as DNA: TGTGCCACCAGCGCCCGTCGGACTAGCGGGATTCCCAATGAGCAGTTCTTC. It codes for CATSARRTSGIPNEQFF.

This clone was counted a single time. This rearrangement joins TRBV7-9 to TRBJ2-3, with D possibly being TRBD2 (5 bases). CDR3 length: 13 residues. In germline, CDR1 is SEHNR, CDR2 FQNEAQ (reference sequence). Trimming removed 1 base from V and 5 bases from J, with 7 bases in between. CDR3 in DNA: TGTGCCAGCAGCTTAGAAGAGGGAGATACGCAGTATTTT. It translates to CASSLEEGDTQYF.

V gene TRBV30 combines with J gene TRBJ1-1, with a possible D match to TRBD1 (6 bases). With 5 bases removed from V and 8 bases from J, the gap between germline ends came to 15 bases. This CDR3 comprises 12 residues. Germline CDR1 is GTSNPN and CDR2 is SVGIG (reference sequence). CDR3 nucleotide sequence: TGTGCCTGGGCTGGACAGTCCCCGGAAGCTTTCTTT. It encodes CAWAGQSPEAFF.

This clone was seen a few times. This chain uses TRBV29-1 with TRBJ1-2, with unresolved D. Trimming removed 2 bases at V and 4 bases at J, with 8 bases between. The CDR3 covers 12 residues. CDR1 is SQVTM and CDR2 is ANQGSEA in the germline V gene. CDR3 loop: CSVEIRGYGYTF. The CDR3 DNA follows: TGCAGCGTTGAAATCCGGGGCTATGGCTACACCTTC.

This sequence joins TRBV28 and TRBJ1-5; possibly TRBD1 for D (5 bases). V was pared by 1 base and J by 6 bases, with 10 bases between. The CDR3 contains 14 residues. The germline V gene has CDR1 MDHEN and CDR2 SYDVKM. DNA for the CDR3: TGTGCCAGCAGTTTATCGCAGGGTAGTCAGCCCCAGCATTTT. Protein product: CASSLSQGSQPQHF.

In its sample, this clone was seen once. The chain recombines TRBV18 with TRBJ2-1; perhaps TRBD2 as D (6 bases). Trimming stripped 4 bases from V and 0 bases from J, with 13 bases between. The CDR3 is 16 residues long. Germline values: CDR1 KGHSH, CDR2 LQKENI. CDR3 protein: CASSQGGASSYNEQFF. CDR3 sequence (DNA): TGTGCCAGCTCACAAGGAGGGGCGAGCTCCTACAATGAGCAGTTCTTC.

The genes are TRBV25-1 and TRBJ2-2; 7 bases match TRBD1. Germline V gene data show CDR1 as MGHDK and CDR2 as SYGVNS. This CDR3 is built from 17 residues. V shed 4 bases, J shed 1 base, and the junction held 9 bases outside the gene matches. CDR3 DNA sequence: TGTGCCAGCAGTGGGGGGCCCGGGACAGAGAACACCGGGGAGCTGTTTTTT. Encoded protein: CASSGGPGTENTGELFF.